A single sample gave rise to the 24 T cell receptor beta chains below, sequenced in a study of blood T cell repertoires in COVID-19. The protocol was immunoSEQ multiplex PCR, while the TCRdb copy is restricted to in-frame clones and leaves out a portion. The sample has over 60,000 clones, roughly nine tenths seen once. The specimen was peripheral blood. The receptors shown here come from a woman in her fifties or sixties with active COVID-19.

This clone appeared a few times. The chain uses TRBV4-1 and TRBJ2-7; 10 nucleotides align to TRBD2. The ends lost 0 bases at V and 2 bases at J; junction bases unmatched: 7. The CDR3 covers 17 residues. Per the germline V gene, CDR1 is MGHRA and CDR2 is YSYEKL. Here the CDR3 reads CASSQESLAGVAYEQYF. The CDR3 region has the DNA TGCGCCAGCAGCCAAGAAAGCCTAGCGGGAGTAGCCTACGAGCAGTACTTC.

J is TRBJ2-5 and V is TRBV6-5, with 8 bases matching TRBD2. The CDR3 runs 14 residues. Germline CDR1 and CDR2: MNHEY and SVGAGI. V trimming: 6 bases; J trimming: 5 bases; junction bases outside the gene matches: 8. The CDR3 sequence: CASRKLAEEETQYF. The CDR3 nucleotides are TGTGCCAGCAGGAAACTAGCGGAGGAGGAGACCCAGTACTTC.

The chain carries TRBV19 and TRBJ1-5; TRBD1 agrees at 8 bases. This CDR3 comprises 13 residues. Germline CDR1 and CDR2: LNHDA and SQIVND (reference sequence). The V gene end was trimmed by 11 bases and the J gene end by 7 bases; junction bases not matched to a gene: 10. The CDR3 DNA is TGTGCCTCTAGCGACAGGGGCGGCCAGCCCCAGCATTTT. This translates into CASSDRGGQPQHF.

This rearrangement joins TRBV18 to TRBJ1-1; the match to TRBD1 covers 8 bases. V was pared by 6 bases and J by 4 bases, with 4 bases of the junction left unmatched. The CDR3 length is 13 residues. The germline V gene encodes CDR1 KGHSH and CDR2 LQKENI. CDR3 region: CASSLDRGTEAFF. The CDR3 DNA reads TGTGCCAGCTCCCTAGACAGGGGCACTGAAGCTTTCTTT.

This chain uses TRBV28 with TRBJ2-1; TRBD1 aligns across 7 bases. CDR3 length: 14 residues. Germline trimming cut 1 base from V and 6 bases from J; bases unmatched to any gene: 3. Germline CDR1 and CDR2: MDHEN and SYDVKM. As DNA, the CDR3 is TGTGCCAGCAGTTTATTTCGGACAGGCAATGAGCAGTTCTTC. Its translation is CASSLFRTGNEQFF.

V and J are TRBV6-5 and TRBJ2-1; D might be TRBD1 (5 bases). The V gene's germline CDR1 is MNHEY and CDR2 SVGAGI. The CDR3 is 16 amino acids. Trimming left V 0 bases short and J 0 bases short, with 9 bases between. The CDR3 DNA is TGTGCCAGCAGTTACTCGAATCAGGGCTCCTACAATGAGCAGTTCTTC. It yields the protein CASSYSNQGSYNEQFF.

This rearrangement joins TRBV11-2 to TRBJ2-6; maybe TRBD1 (6 bases). This CDR3 spans 16 amino acids. CDR1 is SGHAT, CDR2 FQNNGV, per germline. Deletions cut 5 bases from V and 4 bases from J, with 15 bases between. Here the CDR3 DNA reads TGTGCCAGCAGCCGGATCACAGGGTGGGGGGCCAACGTCCTGACTTTC. Protein sequence: CASSRITGWGANVLTF.

The chain employs TRBV28 and TRBJ2-7; 11 positions match TRBD2. This CDR3 is 16 amino acids long. Trimming removed 8 bases from V and 5 bases from J; junction bases left unmatched: 14. Germline values: CDR1 MDHEN, CDR2 SYDVKM. CDR3 region: CASSSEIAGGPDEQYF. In DNA, the CDR3 is TGTGCCAGCTCCTCCGAGATAGCGGGAGGGCCGGACGAGCAGTACTTC.

The chain recombines TRBV7-9 with TRBJ2-6; tentatively, D is TRBD1 (6 bases). CDR1 and CDR2 (germline): SEHNR, FQNEAQ (reference sequence). Deletions cut 5 bases from V and 0 bases from J, with 20 bases between. The CDR3 totals 19 residues. The CDR3 nucleotides read TGTGCCAGCAGCCCCCTTTCCCCGGACAGATTCTCTGGGGCCAACGTCCTGACTTTC. Translated, it gives CASSPLSPDRFSGANVLTF.

This sequence joins TRBV14 and TRBJ1-1; the D is unclear. The CDR3 spans 14 residues. Germline CDR1 SGHDN, CDR2 FVKESK. V was pared by 4 bases and J by 1 base, with 10 bases between. In DNA, the CDR3 is TGTGCCAGCAGCCGCGAGACATCGAACACTGAAGCTTTCTTT. Encoded protein: CASSRETSNTEAFF.

The V and J genes are TRBV5-1 and TRBJ2-5; 7 nucleotides match TRBD1. Germline assignment: CDR1 SGHRS and CDR2 YFSETQ. The CDR3 has 13 amino acids. V shed 0 bases, J shed 6 bases, and the junction held 2 bases outside the gene matches. The CDR3 DNA follows: TGCGCCAGCAGCTTGGACAGGGGACAGACCCAGTACTTC. The encoded protein is CASSLDRGQTQYF.

The chain is built from TRBV6-5 and TRBJ2-3; TRBD2 matches at 10 bases. The CDR3 sequence is 14 residues long. V lost 7 bases, J lost 2 bases, and 3 bases stayed unmatched. Germline-derived CDR1 and CDR2 are MNHEY and SVGAGI. CDR3 coding DNA: TGTGCCAGCACCCTAGCGGGAGACACAGATACGCAGTATTTT. Its protein product is CASTLAGDTDTQYF.

This clone was detected only once. The chain is built from TRBV19 and TRBJ2-7; tentative D call: TRBD2 (6 bases). The CDR3 length is 14 residues. V dropped 0 bases and J dropped 5 bases, with 11 bases sitting between them. Germline CDR1 and CDR2: LNHDA and SQIVND (reference sequence). DNA of the CDR3: TGTGCCAGTAGTATAGATCCGGGCGGGGACGAGCAGTACTTC. Its translation: CASSIDPGGDEQYF.

The rearrangement links TRBV6-5 to TRBJ1-3; 7 bases fit TRBD1. In germline, CDR1 is MNHEY, CDR2 SVGAGI. This CDR3 is built from 13 residues. With V trimmed by 7 bases and J by 4 bases, 4 bases remained unmatched. The CDR3: CASTPDRGNTIYF. CDR3 DNA: TGTGCCAGCACCCCGGACAGGGGAAACACCATATATTTT.

This rearrangement joins TRBV5-1 to TRBJ1-3; D ambiguous. Between the trimmed V and J ends, which lost 1 base and 0 bases, there was a span of 11 bases. This CDR3 has 16 amino acids. Germline V gene data show CDR1 as SGHRS and CDR2 as YFSETQ. The CDR3 region has the DNA TGCGCCAGCAGCTTGAATCCTCAGAACTCTGGAAACACCATATATTTT. Encoded protein: CASSLNPQNSGNTIYF.

V gene TRBV28 combines with J gene TRBJ2-3; D perhaps matches TRBD2 (6 bases). This CDR3 contains 13 residues. The V gene lost 6 bases and the J gene lost 5 bases, with 12 bases spanning the gap. The germline V gene has CDR1 MDHEN and CDR2 SYDVKM. CDR3 loop: CASRGTGRDTQYF. The CDR3 nucleotides read TGTGCCAGCAGGGGGACTGGCCGAGATACGCAGTATTTT.

This clone was counted once. The chain combines TRBV10-3 with TRBJ2-7; 12 bases agree with TRBD2. The CDR3 is 15 amino acids. CDR1 is ENHRY and CDR2 is SYGVKD in the germline V gene. V was clipped by 4 bases and J by 6 bases; unmatched bases: 7. CDR3: CAISGTSGESSEQYF. DNA for the CDR3: TGTGCCATCAGTGGGACTAGCGGGGAAAGTTCCGAGCAGTACTTC.

This clone has more than one count but fewer than ten. The rearrangement links TRBV5-6 to TRBJ2-7, with D maybe TRBD1 (5 bases). Trimming removed 4 bases from V and 4 bases from J, with 18 bases in between. The CDR3 runs 15 residues. Per the germline V gene, CDR1 is SGHDT and CDR2 is YYEEEE. The CDR3 loop reads CASSPKSGLRYEQYF. The CDR3, as DNA: TGTGCCAGCAGCCCCAAATCAGGGTTACGGTACGAGCAGTACTTC. Supplemented by reference TRBV5-6 and TRBJ2-7, the full variable domain reads DAGVTQSPTHLIKTRGQQVTLRCSPKSGHDTVSWYQQALGQGPQFIFQYYEEEERQRGNFPDRFSGHQFPNYSSELNVNALLLGDSALYLCASSPKSGLRYEQYFGPGTRLTVT.

The rearrangement links TRBV14 to TRBJ2-7; the D gene is possibly TRBD2 (5 bases). CDR3 length: 13 residues. Germline-derived CDR1 and CDR2 are SGHDN and FVKESK. Deletions cut 2 bases from V and 6 bases from J, with 11 bases between. CDR3 sequence reads: CASSQPGSGEQYF. CDR3 nucleotide sequence: TGTGCCAGCAGCCAACCGGGGTCGGGCGAGCAGTACTTC.

The genes are TRBV9 and TRBJ2-2; D possibly corresponds to TRBD1 (6 bases). Looked up from germline, CDR1 is SGDLS and CDR2 is YYNGEE. This CDR3 is 15 amino acids long. The germline V and J ends were trimmed by 2 bases and 1 base, with 9 bases remaining between them. The CDR3 sequence: CASSVRTENTGELFF. Written as DNA, the CDR3 is TGTGCCAGCAGCGTTAGGACAGAGAACACCGGGGAGCTGTTTTTT.

Only a few counts were recorded for this clone. V and J are TRBV5-6 and TRBJ1-5, with 8 bases fitting TRBD1. Losses at the gene ends were 4 bases for V and 3 bases for J; bases not matched to a gene: 12. The CDR3 spans 17 residues. The germline V gene encodes CDR1 SGHDT and CDR2 YYEEEE. For the CDR3, the DNA is TGTGCCAGCAGCCTCTCCAGGACAGGGCGCTACAATCAGCCCCAGCATTTT. It encodes CASSLSRTGRYNQPQHF.

The chain is built from TRBV29-1 and TRBJ2-5; maybe TRBD2 (6 bases). Germline V CDR1 and CDR2: SQVTM, ANQGSEA. Trimming shortened V by 6 bases and J by 4 bases, and 18 bases separated the two germline ends. The CDR3 is made up of 14 amino acids. The CDR3 DNA sequence: TGCAGCGTAGACTCGGAGGGAGCGGTAGAGACCCAGTACTTC. Translating gives CSVDSEGAVETQYF.

This sequence joins TRBV12-3 or TRBV12-4 and TRBJ1-1, with 7 nucleotides matching TRBD1. The CDR3 covers 13 residues. The V gene end was trimmed by 8 bases and the J gene end by 10 bases; junction bases not matched to a gene: 13. The CDR3 loop reads CASWVGTATRAFF. The DNA for the CDR3 is TGTGCCAGCTGGGTGGGGACAGCAACAAGAGCTTTCTTT.

The chain employs TRBV7-3 and TRBJ2-2, with 7 positions matching TRBD1. V shed 5 bases and J 7 bases; nucleotides not matched to a gene: 22. The CDR3 contains 19 residues. Germline V gives CDR1 SGHTA, CDR2 FQGTGA. The CDR3 DNA sequence: TGTGCCAGCAGCATAGATTCCTCAGGGGGAAGTTCCCGTGGCGGGGAGCTGTTTTTT. Amino acids: CASSIDSSGGSSRGGELFF. The variable domain in full, with the rest retrieved from reference TRBV7-3 and TRBJ2-2, is GAGVSQTPSNKVTEKGKYVELRCDPISGHTALYWYRQSLGQGPEFLIYFQGTGAADDSGLPNDRFFAVRPEGSVSTLKIQRTERGDSAVYLCASSIDSSGGSSRGGELFFGEGSRLTVL.